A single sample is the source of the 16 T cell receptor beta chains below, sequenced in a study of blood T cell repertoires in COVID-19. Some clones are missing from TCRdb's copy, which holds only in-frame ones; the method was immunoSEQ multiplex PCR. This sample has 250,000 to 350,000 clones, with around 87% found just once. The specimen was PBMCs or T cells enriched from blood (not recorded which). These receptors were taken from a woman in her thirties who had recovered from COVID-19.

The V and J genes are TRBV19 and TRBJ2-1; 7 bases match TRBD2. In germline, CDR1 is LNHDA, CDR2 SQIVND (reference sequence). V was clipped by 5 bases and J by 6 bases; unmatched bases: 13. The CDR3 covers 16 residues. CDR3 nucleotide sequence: TGTGCCAGTAGTCACCTCACGGGACTACTACTCAATGAGCAGTTCTTC. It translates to CASSHLTGLLLNEQFF. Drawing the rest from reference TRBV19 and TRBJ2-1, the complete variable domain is DGGITQSPKYLFRKEGQNVTLSCEQNLNHDAMYWYRQDPGQGLRLIYYSQIVNDFQKGDIAEGYSVSREKKESFPLTVTSAQKNPTAFYLCASSHLTGLLLNEQFFGPGTRLTVL.

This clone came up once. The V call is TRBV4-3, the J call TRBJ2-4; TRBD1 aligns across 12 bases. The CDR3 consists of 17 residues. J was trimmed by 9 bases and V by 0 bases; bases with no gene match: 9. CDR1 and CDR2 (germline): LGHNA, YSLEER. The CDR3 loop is CASSQEGTGGPRGIQYF. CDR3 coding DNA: TGCGCCAGCAGCCAAGAAGGGACAGGGGGCCCTAGAGGCATTCAGTACTTC.

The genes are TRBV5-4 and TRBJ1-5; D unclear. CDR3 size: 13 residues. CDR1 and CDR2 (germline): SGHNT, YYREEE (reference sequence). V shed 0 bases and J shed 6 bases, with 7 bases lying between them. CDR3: CASSLDPSQPQHF. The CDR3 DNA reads TGTGCCAGCAGCTTGGACCCCAGTCAGCCCCAGCATTTT.

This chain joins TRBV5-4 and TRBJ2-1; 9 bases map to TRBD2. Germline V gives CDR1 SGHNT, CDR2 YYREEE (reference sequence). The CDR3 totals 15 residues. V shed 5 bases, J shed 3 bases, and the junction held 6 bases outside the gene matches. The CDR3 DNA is TGTGCCAGCAGAAGCGGGGGGCTAGGCTACAATGAGCAGTTCTTC. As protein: CASRSGGLGYNEQFF.

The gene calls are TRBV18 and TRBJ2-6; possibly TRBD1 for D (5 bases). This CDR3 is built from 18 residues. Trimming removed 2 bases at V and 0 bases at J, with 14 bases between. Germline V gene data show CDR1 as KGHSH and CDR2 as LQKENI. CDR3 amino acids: CASSPLVRAASGANVLTF. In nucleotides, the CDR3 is TGTGCCAGCTCACCATTGGTCAGGGCGGCCTCTGGGGCCAACGTCCTGACTTTC.

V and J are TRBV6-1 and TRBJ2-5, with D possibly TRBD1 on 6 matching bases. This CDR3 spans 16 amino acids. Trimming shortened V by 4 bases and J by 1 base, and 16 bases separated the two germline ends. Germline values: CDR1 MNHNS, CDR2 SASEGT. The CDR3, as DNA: TGTGCCAGCAGTGCACATCGGTTCAGGGGCCAAGAGACCCAGTACTTC. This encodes CASSAHRFRGQETQYF.

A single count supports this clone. In DNA, the CDR3 is TGTGCCAGCAGCTTGCCCCGAAGCGATTCACCCCTCCACTTT. It codes for CASSLPRSDSPLHF. The chain recombines TRBV5-6 with TRBJ1-6; D remains ambiguous. V shed 1 base and J shed 8 bases, with 10 bases lying between them. Germline V gives CDR1 SGHDT, CDR2 YYEEEE. The CDR3 contains 14 residues.

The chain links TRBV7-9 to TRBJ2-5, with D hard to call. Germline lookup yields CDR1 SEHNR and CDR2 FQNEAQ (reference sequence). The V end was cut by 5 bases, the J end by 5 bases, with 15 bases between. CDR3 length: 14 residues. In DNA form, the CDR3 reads TGTGCCAGCAGCCCCCGCGGAGCTCTGGAGACCCAGTACTTC. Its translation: CASSPRGALETQYF.

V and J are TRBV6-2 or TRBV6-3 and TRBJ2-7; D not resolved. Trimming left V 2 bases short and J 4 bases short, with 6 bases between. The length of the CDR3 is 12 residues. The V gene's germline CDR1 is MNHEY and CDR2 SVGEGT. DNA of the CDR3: TGTGCCAGCAGTTACGGAGTGTACGAGCAGTACTTC. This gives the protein CASSYGVYEQYF.

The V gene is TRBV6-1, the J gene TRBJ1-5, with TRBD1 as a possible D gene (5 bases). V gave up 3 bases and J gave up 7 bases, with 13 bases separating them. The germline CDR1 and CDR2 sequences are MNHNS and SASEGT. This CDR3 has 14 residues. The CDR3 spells CASSDQGRVQPQHF. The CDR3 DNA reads TGTGCCAGCAGTGATCAGGGTAGAGTGCAGCCCCAGCATTTT.

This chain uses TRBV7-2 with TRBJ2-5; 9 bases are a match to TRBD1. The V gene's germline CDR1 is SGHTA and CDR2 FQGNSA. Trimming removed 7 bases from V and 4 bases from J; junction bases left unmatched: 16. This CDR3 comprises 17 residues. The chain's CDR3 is CASTLNSPTGGGETQYF. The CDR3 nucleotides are TGTGCCAGCACCCTTAATTCCCCCACAGGGGGCGGAGAGACCCAGTACTTC.

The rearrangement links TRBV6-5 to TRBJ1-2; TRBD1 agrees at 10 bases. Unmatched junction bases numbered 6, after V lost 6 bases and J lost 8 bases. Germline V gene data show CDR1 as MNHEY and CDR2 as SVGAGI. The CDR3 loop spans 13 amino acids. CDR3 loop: CASRRQGAGGYTF. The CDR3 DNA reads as TGTGCCAGCAGGAGACAGGGGGCAGGGGGCTACACCTTC.

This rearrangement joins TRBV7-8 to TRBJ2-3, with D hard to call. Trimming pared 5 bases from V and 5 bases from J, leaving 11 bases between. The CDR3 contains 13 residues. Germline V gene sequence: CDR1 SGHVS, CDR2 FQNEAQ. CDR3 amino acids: CASSRARLDTQYF. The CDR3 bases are TGTGCCAGCAGCCGCGCTAGACTAGATACGCAGTATTTT.

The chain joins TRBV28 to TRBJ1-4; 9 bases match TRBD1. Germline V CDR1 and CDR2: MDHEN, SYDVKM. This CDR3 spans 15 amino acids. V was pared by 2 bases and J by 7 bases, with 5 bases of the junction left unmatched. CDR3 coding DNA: TGTGCCAGCAGTTTACTTGGGACAGGGAGTGAAAAACTGTTTTTT. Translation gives CASSLLGTGSEKLFF. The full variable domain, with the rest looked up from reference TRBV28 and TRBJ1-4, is DVKVTQSSRYLVKRTGEKVFLECVQDMDHENMFWYRQDPGLGLRLIYFSYDVKMKEKGDIPEGYSVSREKKERFSLILESASTNQTSMYLCASSLLGTGSEKLFFGSGTQLSVL.

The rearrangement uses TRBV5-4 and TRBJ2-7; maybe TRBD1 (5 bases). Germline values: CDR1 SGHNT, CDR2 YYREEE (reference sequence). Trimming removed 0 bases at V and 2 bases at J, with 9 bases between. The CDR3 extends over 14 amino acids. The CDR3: CASSLDRTTYEQYF. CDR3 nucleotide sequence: TGTGCCAGCAGCTTGGACAGGACCACCTACGAGCAGTACTTC. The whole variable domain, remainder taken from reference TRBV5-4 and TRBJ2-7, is ETGVTQSPTHLIKTRGQQVTLRCSSQSGHNTVSWYQQALGQGPQFIFQYYREEENGRGNFPPRFSGLQFPNYSSELNVNALELDDSALYLCASSLDRTTYEQYFGPGTRLTVT.

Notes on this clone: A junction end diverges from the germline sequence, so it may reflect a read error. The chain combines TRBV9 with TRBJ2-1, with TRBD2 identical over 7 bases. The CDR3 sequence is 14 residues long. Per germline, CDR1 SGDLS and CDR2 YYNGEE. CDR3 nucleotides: TGTGCCAGCAGCCCGACTAGCTCCTCCAATGAGCAGTTCTTC. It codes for CASSPTSSSNEQFF.